This T cell receptor (beta chain) comes out of a study of blood T cell repertoires in COVID-19. The table came from immunoSEQ multiplex PCR; TCRdb's copy has only in-frame clones and leaves some out. The repertoire consists of around 260,000 clones, with about nine tenths occurring once and the leading ten covering approximately 4%. V trimming: 2 bases; J trimming: 8 bases; junction bases outside the gene matches: 17. The CDR3 is 17 amino acids. Germline CDR1 is SGHRS and CDR2 is YFSETQ. The clonotype was recovered from a man in his fifties or sixties who had recovered from COVID-19. What was sequenced was peripheral blood. J is TRBJ1-1 and V is TRBV5-1; TRBD1 aligns across 8 bases. CDR3 loop: CASSFLQSGTGGIEAFF. CDR3 DNA sequence: TGCGCCAGCAGCTTCCTCCAATCGGGGACAGGTGGTATAGAAGCTTTCTTT.